The rows below give T cell receptor beta chains drawn from one sample of a study of radiation and T cells in renal cell carcinoma. Sequenced by immunoSEQ multiplex PCR; TCRdb stores in-frame clones only, minus some. The sample lists about 59,000 clones, around 72% occurring once. Source: blood, taken from a patient whose treatment included radiotherapy and nephrectomy. The receptors come from a man aged 55 to 70 with renal cell carcinoma. CDR3s include the opening cysteine and the closing phenylalanine or tryptophan. D genes are given only for firm matches. Size is stated for part of the rows, as once, few or many counts, or as a class when the clone is expanded.

v_gene	d_gene	abundance	j_gene	CDR3aa	CDR3nt
TRBV11-3	TRBD1	NA	TRBJ1-1	CASSFPAGGNLGTEAFF	TGTGCCAGCAGCTTCCCGGCAGGGGGGAACCTTGGCACTGAAGCTTTCTTT
TRBV29-1	NA	once	TRBJ2-3	CSVEEQGRAVVDTQYF	TGCAGCGTTGAAGAACAGGGGAGGGCCGTGGTAGATACGCAGTATTTT
TRBV21-1	NA	NA	TRBJ1-6	CASSKELPSSYNSPLHF	TGTGCCAGCAGCAAAGAGCTCCCTAGCTCCTATAATTCACCCCTCCACTTT
TRBV28	TRBD2	NA	TRBJ2-1	CASSSETGTSGWTGYYNEQFF	TGTGCCAGCAGCTCCGAAACCGGGACTAGCGGGTGGACGGGGTATTACAATGAGCAGTTCTTC
TRBV6-6	NA	NA	TRBJ1-1	CASTDPPQRNTEAFF	TGTGCCAGCACCGATCCACCCCAGCGGAACACTGAAGCTTTCTTT
TRBV12-5	TRBD1	NA	TRBJ2-5	CASGLGLTGQETQYF	TGTGCTAGTGGTTTGGGCTTGACAGGGCAAGAGACCCAGTACTTC
TRBV7-2	NA	once	TRBJ1-3	CASGALLGGNTIYF	TGTGCCAGCGGGGCCCTTCTGGGGGGAAACACCATATATTTT
TRBV2	NA	NA	TRBJ1-1	CASSEWTEAFF	TGTGCCAGCAGTGAGTGGACTGAAGCTTTCTTT
TRBV29-1	NA	NA	TRBJ2-2	CSAWWESGELFF	TGCAGCGCCTGGTGGGAGTCCGGGGAGCTGTTTTTT
TRBV7-2	NA	NA	TRBJ2-5	CASSLDSRKTQYF	TGTGCCAGCAGTTTGGACAGTAGGAAAACCCAGTACTTC
TRBV27	NA	NA	TRBJ1-6	CASSLTKSMGPLHF	TGTGCCAGCAGTCTGACAAAATCCATGGGGCCCCTCCACTTT
TRBV7-9	TRBD2	NA	TRBJ2-3	CASSSWSGSGRDTQYF	TGTGCCAGCAGCTCATGGAGCGGGAGTGGTCGGGATACGCAGTATTTT
TRBV6-1	NA	NA	TRBJ2-3	CASSELRAVPLTDTQYF	TGTGCCAGCAGTGAACTCCGTGCGGTTCCTCTCACAGATACGCAGTATTTT
TRBV12-1	NA	NA	TRBJ2-1	CTNVSGRVEQFF	TGTACTAATGTTAGCGGGAGGGTTGAGCAGTTCTTC
TRBV7-9	NA	NA	TRBJ1-2	CASSLAQRDGYTF	TGTGCCAGCAGCTTAGCGCAGAGGGATGGCTACACCTTC
TRBV6-6	TRBD1	once	TRBJ1-5	CASSGQGSNQPQHF	TGTGCCAGCAGTGGACAGGGGAGCAATCAGCCCCAGCATTTT
TRBV18	NA	NA	TRBJ2-1	CASSPGLDSNEQFF	TGTGCCAGCTCACCTGGGCTGGACAGCAATGAGCAGTTCTTC
TRBV5-4	TRBD1	NA	TRBJ1-1	CASSPGTGIVNTEAFF	TGTGCCAGCAGCCCGGGGACAGGGATTGTTAACACTGAAGCTTTCTTT
TRBV7-2	TRBD1	NA	TRBJ1-2	CASSLGGQPTGYTF	TGTGCCAGCAGCTTAGGGGGACAGCCCACGGGCTACACCTTC
TRBV7-9	TRBD1	NA	TRBJ1-2	CASSPGQDAYGYTF	TGTGCCAGCAGCCCCGGACAGGATGCCTATGGCTACACCTTC
TRBV28	NA	once	TRBJ2-3	CASSLSAPDTQYF	TGTGCCAGCAGTTTGTCGGCCCCCGATACGCAGTATTTT
TRBV6-1	NA	NA	TRBJ2-5	CASSGPGRPWTQYF	TGTGCCAGCAGTGGGCCGGGACGCCCCTGGACCCAGTACTTC
TRBV7-9	NA	NA	TRBJ1-2	CASSLLVGVGAGYTF	TGTGCCAGCAGCTTACTGGTAGGAGTAGGTGCGGGCTACACCTTC
TRBV7-2	NA	NA	TRBJ1-5	CASSSGLSNQPQHF	TGTGCCAGCAGCTCGGGTCTTAGCAATCAGCCCCAGCATTTT
TRBV10-1	NA	NA	TRBJ2-1	CASSAGHNEQFF	TGCGCCAGCAGCGCAGGCCACAATGAGCAGTTCTTC
TRBV6-6	NA	once	TRBJ2-5	CATHATVRGEETQYF	TGTGCCACCCACGCGACAGTTAGGGGAGAAGAGACCCAGTACTTC
TRBV6-6	NA	few	TRBJ2-1	CASTLYNEQFF	TGTGCCAGCACCCTATACAATGAGCAGTTCTTC
TRBV19	TRBD1	NA	TRBJ1-4	CASSPSPRQGLREKLFF	TGTGCCAGTAGTCCATCCCCCCGACAGGGATTAAGAGAAAAACTGTTTTTT
TRBV19	NA	once	TRBJ1-6	CASTQGRVGSPLHF	TGTGCCAGTACTCAAGGCAGGGTAGGTTCACCCCTCCACTTT
TRBV30	TRBD1	few	TRBJ1-5	CAFRTGPHSNQPQHF	TGTGCCTTCCGGACAGGGCCGCATAGCAATCAGCCCCAGCATTTT
TRBV7-3	NA	NA	TRBJ1-1	CASSLVGAEAFF	TGTGCCAGCAGCTTAGTAGGGGCTGAAGCTTTCTTT
TRBV19	NA	once	TRBJ1-2	CASSAFGGPYGYTF	TGTGCCAGTAGTGCCTTTGGAGGGCCATATGGCTACACCTTC